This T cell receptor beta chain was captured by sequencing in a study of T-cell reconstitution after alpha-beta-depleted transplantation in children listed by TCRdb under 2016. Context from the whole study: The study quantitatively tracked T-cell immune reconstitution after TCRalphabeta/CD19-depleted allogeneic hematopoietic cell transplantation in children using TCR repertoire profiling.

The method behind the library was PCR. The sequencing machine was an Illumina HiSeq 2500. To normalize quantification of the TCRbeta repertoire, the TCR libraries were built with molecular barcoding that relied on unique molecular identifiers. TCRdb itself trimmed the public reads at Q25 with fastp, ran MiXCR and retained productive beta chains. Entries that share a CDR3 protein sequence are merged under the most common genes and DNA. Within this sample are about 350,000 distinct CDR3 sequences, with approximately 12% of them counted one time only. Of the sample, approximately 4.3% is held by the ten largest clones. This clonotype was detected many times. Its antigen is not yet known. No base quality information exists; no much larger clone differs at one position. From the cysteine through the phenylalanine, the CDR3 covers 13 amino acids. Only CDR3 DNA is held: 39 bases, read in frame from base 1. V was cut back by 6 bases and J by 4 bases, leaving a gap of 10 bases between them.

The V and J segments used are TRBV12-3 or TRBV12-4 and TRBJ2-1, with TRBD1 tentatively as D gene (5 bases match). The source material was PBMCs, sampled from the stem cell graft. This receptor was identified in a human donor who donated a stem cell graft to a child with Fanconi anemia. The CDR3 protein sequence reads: CASSFQGYNEQFF. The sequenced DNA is TGTGCCAGCAGCTTCCAGGGTTACAATGAGCAGTTCTTC.